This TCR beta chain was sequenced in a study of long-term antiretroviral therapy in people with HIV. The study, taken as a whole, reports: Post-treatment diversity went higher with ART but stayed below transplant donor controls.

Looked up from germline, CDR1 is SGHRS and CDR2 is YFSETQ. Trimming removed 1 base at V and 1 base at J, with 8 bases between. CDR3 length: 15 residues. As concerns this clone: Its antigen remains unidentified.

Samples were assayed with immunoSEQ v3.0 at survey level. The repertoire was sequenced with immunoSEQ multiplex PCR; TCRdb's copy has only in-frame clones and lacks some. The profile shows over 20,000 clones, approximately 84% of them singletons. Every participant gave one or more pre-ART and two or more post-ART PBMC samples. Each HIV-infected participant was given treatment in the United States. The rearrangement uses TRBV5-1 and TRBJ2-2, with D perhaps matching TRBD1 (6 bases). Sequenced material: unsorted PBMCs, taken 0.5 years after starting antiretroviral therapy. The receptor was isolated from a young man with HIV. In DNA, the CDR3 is TGCGCCAGCAGCTTGACAGGGTGGAACACCGGGGAGCTGTTTTTT. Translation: CASSLTGWNTGELFF.